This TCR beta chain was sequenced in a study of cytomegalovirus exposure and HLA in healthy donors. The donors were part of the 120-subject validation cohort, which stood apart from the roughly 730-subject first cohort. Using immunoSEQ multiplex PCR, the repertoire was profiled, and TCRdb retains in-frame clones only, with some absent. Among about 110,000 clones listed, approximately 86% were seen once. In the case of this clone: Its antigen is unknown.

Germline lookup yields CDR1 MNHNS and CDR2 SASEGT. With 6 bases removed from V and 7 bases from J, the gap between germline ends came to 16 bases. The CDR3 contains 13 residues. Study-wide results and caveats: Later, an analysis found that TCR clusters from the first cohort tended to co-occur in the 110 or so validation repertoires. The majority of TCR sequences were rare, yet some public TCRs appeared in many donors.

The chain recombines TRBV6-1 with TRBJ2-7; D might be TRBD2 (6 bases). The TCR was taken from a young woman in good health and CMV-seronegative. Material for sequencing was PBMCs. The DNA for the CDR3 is TGTGCCAGCAGGGGGACTGGGGCGAGAGAGCAGTACTTC. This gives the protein CASRGTGAREQYF.